This entry lists 8 T cell receptor beta chains sequenced from one sample in a study of cytomegalovirus exposure and HLA in healthy donors. In the PCR, 60 Vbeta and 13 Jbeta primers were used. Repertoires were generated with immunoSEQ multiplex PCR, while TCRdb's copy carries only in-frame clones and drops some. There are more than 200,000 clones in the sample; 60% to 85% occur only once, and less than 20% lies in the top ten. Sequencing was carried out using PBMCs. The source of these receptors is a man in his forties in good health and CMV-seronegative.

The chain employs TRBV7-7 and TRBJ2-2; 8 bases are shared with TRBD1. Germline CDR1 and CDR2: SSHAT and FNYEAQ (reference sequence). Germline trimming cut 1 base from V and 4 bases from J; bases unmatched to any gene: 2. This CDR3 spans 15 amino acids. The CDR3 DNA follows: TGTGCCAGCAGCTTAGAGACAGGGGCCACCGGGGAGCTGTTTTTT. Its protein product is CASSLETGATGELFF.

Here the CDR3 reads CASGDTEAFF. CDR3 sequence (DNA): TGTGCCAGCGGGGACACTGAAGCTTTCTTT. The chain recombines TRBV10-3 with TRBJ1-1, with D unclear. Germline V CDR1 and CDR2: ENHRY, SYGVKD. The CDR3 has 10 amino acids. V was pared by 10 bases and J by 3 bases, with 6 bases between.

The chain combines TRBV6-6 with TRBJ1-5; D ambiguous. The CDR3 totals 13 residues. V was pared by 6 bases and J by 5 bases, with 11 bases between. Germline assignment: CDR1 MNHNY and CDR2 SVGAGI (reference sequence). CDR3 residues: CASRDSGDQPQHF. The CDR3 DNA sequence: TGTGCCAGCAGGGATAGCGGGGATCAGCCCCAGCATTTT.

This chain links TRBV7-9 with TRBJ2-7; 8 bases match TRBD1. After removal of 5 bases from V and 3 bases from J, the junction contained 15 bases not matched to a gene. The CDR3 is made up of 17 amino acids. Germline lookup yields CDR1 SEHNR and CDR2 FQNEAQ (reference sequence). The CDR3 DNA is TGTGCCAGCAGCCTCACGGCCAGGGGGCTAATCGGCTACGAGCAGTACTTC. It translates to CASSLTARGLIGYEQYF.

The chain recombines TRBV6-5 with TRBJ2-6; perhaps TRBD2 as D (6 bases). The CDR3 has 14 amino acids. Per germline, CDR1 MNHEY and CDR2 SVGAGI. V shed 5 bases and J shed 4 bases, with 9 bases lying between them. CDR3: CASSGGSGANVLTF. Here the CDR3 DNA reads TGTGCCAGCAGTGGGGGGTCCGGGGCCAACGTCCTGACTTTC.

The chain couples TRBV19 to TRBJ1-5; TRBD1 is a possible D gene (6 bases). The length of the CDR3 is 15 residues. Trimming removed 3 bases from V and 4 bases from J, with 13 bases in between. CDR1 and CDR2 from the germline V gene are LNHDA and SQIVND (reference sequence). Here the CDR3 DNA reads TGTGCCAGTAGTATCGGAGACAGGCTTAATCAGCCCCAGCATTTT. Encoded protein: CASSIGDRLNQPQHF.

The DNA of the CDR3 is TGCGCCAGCAGCTTGGCTATGGGGCGGCGGGGGTATGGCTACACCTTC. Amino acid sequence: CASSLAMGRRGYGYTF. The chain carries TRBV5-1 and TRBJ1-2, with TRBD1 as a possible D gene (5 bases). V lost 0 bases and J 5 bases, leaving 17 bases between the germline ends. Per the germline V gene, CDR1 is SGHRS and CDR2 is YFSETQ. The CDR3 has 16 residues.

The chain carries TRBV9 and TRBJ2-7; weak D call: TRBD2 (5 bases). CDR3 length: 14 residues. Trimming removed 4 bases from V and 7 bases from J, with 18 bases in between. Germline CDR1 reads SGDLS; CDR2 reads YYNGEE. In nucleotides, the CDR3 is TGTGCCAGCAGCCGCGGCGGGCCCAGGCTTGAGCAGTACTTC. This gives the protein CASSRGGPRLEQYF.